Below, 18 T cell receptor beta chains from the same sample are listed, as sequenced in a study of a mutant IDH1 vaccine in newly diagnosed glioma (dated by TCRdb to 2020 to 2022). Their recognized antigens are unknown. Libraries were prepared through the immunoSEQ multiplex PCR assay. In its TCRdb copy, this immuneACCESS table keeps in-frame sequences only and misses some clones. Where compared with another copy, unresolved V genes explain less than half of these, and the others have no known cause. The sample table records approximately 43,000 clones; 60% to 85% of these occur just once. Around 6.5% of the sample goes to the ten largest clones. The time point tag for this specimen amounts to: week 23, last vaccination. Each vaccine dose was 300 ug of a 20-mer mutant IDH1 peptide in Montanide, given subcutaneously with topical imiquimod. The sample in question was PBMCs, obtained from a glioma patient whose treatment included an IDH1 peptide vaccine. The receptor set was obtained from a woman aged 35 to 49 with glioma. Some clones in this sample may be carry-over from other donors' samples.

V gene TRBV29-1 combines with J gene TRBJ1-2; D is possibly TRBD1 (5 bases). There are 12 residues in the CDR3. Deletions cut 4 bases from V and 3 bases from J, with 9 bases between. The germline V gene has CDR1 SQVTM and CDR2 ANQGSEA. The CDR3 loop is CSVGWGDYGYTF. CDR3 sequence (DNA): TGCAGCGTTGGGTGGGGGGACTATGGCTACACCTTC.

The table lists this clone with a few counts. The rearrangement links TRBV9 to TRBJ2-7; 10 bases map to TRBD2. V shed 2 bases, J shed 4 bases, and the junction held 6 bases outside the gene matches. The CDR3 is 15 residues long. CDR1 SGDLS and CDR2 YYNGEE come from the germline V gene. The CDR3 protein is CASSVGPSGSYEQYF. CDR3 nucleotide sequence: TGTGCCAGCAGCGTTGGACCTAGCGGGAGTTACGAGCAGTACTTC.

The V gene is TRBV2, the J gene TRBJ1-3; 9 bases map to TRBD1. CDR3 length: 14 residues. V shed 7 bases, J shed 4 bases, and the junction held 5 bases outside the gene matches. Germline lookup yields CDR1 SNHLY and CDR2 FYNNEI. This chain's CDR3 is CASIEGTGGNTIYF. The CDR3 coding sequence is TGTGCCAGCATCGAGGGGACAGGGGGAAACACCATATATTTT.

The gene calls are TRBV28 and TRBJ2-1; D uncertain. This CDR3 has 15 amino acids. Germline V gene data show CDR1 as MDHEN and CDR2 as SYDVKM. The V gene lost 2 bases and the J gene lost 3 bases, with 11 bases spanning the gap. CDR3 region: CASSLRVIFYNEQFF. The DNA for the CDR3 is TGTGCCAGCAGTTTAAGGGTGATCTTCTACAATGAGCAGTTCTTC.

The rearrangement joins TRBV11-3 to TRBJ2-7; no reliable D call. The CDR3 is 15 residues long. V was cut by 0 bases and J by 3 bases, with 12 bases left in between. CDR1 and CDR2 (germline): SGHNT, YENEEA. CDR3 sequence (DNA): TGTGCCAGCAGCTTAGATCACCAGGCCCACTACGAGCAGTACTTC. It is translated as CASSLDHQAHYEQYF. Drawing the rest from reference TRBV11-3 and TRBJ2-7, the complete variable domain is EAGVVQSPRYKIIEKKQPVAFWCNPISGHNTLYWYLQNLGQGPELLIRYENEEAVDDSQLPKDRFSAERLKGVDSTLKIQPAELGDSAVYLCASSLDHQAHYEQYFGPGTRLTVT.

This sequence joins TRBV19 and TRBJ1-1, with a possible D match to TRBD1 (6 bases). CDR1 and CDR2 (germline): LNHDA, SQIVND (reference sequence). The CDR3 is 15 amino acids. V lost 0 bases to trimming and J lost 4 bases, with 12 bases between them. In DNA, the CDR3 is TGTGCCAGTAGTATAGACTCTACGACAGGCACTGAAGCTTTCTTT. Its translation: CASSIDSTTGTEAFF.

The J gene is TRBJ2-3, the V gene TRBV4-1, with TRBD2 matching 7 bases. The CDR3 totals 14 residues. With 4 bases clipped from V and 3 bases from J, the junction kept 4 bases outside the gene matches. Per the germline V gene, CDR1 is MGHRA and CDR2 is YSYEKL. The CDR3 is CASSRGGETDTQYF. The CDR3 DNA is TGCGCCAGCAGCCGGGGGGGGGAGACAGATACGCAGTATTTT.

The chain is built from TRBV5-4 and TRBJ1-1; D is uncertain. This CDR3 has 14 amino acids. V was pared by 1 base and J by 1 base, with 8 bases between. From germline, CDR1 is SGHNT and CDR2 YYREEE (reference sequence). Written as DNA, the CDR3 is TGTGCCAGCAGCTTGTCCCCGGAGAACACTGAAGCTTTCTTT. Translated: CASSLSPENTEAFF.

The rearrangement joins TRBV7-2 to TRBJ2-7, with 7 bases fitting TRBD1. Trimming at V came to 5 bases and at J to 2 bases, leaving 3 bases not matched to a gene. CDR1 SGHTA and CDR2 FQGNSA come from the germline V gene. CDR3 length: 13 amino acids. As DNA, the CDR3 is TGTGCCAGCAGCCGACAGGGCCCCTACGAGCAGTACTTC. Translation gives CASSRQGPYEQYF. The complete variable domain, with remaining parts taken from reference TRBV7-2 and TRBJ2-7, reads GAGVSQSPSNKVTEKGKDVELRCDPISGHTALYWYRQSLGQGLEFLIYFQGNSAPDKSGLPSDRFSAERTGGSVSTLTIQRTQQEDSAVYLCASSRQGPYEQYFGPGTRLTVT.

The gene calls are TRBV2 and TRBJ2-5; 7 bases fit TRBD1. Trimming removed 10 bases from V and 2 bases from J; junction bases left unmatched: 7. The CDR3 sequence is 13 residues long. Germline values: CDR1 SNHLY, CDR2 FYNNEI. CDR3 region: CATERDSQETQYF. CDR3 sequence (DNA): TGTGCCACCGAAAGGGACAGTCAAGAGACCCAGTACTTC. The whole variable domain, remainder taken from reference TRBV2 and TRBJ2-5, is EPEVTQTPSHQVTQMGQEVILRCVPISNHLYFYWYRQILGQKVEFLVSFYNNEISEKSEIFDDQFSVERPDGSNFTLKIRSTKLEDSAMYFCATERDSQETQYFGPGTRLLVL.

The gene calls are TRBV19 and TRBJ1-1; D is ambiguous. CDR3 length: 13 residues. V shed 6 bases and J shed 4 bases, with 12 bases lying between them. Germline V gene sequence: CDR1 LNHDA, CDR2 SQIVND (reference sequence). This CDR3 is CASRAGRLTEAFF. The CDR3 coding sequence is TGTGCCAGTAGAGCAGGACGGCTCACTGAAGCTTTCTTT.

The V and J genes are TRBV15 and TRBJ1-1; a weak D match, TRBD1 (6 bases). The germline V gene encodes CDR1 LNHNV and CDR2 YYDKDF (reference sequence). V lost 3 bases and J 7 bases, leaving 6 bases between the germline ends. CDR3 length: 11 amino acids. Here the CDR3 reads CATSRDSEAFF. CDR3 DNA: TGTGCCACCAGCAGGGACAGTGAAGCTTTCTTT.

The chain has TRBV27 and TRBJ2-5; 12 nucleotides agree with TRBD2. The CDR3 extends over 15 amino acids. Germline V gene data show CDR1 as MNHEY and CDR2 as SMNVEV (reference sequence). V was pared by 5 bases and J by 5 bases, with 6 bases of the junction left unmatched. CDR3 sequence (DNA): TGTGCCAGCAGTCCCTCTAGCGGGAGGGCGGAGACCCAGTACTTC. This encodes CASSPSSGRAETQYF.

The CDR3 DNA reads TGTGCCTGGAATGGCGGGAGCAATCAGCCCCAGCATTTT. It is translated as CAWNGGSNQPQHF. The chain carries TRBV30 and TRBJ1-5; D unclear. CDR3 length equals 13 residues. V lost 4 bases and J 1 base, leaving 8 bases between the germline ends. CDR1 GTSNPN and CDR2 SVGIG come from the germline V gene (reference sequence).

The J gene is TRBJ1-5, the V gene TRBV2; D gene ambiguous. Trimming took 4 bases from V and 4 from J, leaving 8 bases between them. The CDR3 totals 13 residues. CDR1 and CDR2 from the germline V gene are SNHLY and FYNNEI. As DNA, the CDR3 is TGTGCCAGCAGTGTAACAGCTAATCAGCCCCAGCATTTT. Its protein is CASSVTANQPQHF.

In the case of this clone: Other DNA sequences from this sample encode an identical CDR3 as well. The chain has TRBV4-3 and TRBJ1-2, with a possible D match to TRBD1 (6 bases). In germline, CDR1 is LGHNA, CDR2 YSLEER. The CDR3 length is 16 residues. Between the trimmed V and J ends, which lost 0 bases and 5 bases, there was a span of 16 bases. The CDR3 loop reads CASSQDLSQGNYGYTF. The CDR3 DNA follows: TGCGCCAGCAGCCAAGATCTTAGTCAGGGGAATTATGGCTACACCTTC.

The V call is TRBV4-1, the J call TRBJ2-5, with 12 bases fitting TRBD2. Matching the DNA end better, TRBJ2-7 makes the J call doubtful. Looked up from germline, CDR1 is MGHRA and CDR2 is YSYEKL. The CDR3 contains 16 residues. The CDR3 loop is CASSLIPGLAGNEQYF. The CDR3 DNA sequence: TGCGCCAGCAGCCTGATACCCGGACTAGCGGGAAACGAGCAGTACTTC.

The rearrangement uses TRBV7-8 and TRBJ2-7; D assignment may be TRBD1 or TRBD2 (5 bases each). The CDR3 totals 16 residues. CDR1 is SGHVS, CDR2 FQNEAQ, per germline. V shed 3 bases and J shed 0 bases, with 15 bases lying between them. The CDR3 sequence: CASSFFRDQSSYEQYF. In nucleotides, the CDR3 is TGTGCCAGCAGCTTCTTCCGGGACCAGAGCTCCTACGAGCAGTACTTC.